The T cell receptor beta chain described here comes from a study of OX40 agonist ivuxolimab in advanced cancers. Whole-study context: Across the patients, intravenous ivuxolimab was delivered every 2 weeks at 0.01 to 10 mg/kg. Past anti-PD-1, anti-PD-L1 or anti-CTLA-4 therapy was accepted, and around 40% had received some. Points from the study as a whole: Expanded clones tended on average to be more numerous among CD8+ T cells than CD4+. Low normalized T-cell clonal expansion also characterized some of the nonresponders.

TCRdb's table, derived via immunoSEQ multiplex PCR, lists solely in-frame clones and lacks some. The profile shows roughly 60,000 clones, about 83% of them singletons. A note on this clone: Its antigen is not identified.

The CDR3 has 15 residues. CDR1 and CDR2 from the germline V gene are SGHDT and YYEEEE. Trimming cost V 3 bases and J 6 bases; bases outside gene matches: 10. The chain links TRBV5-6 to TRBJ2-7, with 9 positions matching TRBD1. The sequencing used CD4+ or CD8+ T cells sorted from blood, collected in a trial of the OX40 agonist ivuxolimab. This receptor was obtained from an adult with an advanced solid tumor such as melanoma, head and neck, liver or kidney cancer. CDR3 sequence reads: CASSSSGTGNREQYF. The CDR3 DNA follows: TGTGCCAGCAGCTCCTCCGGGACAGGGAACCGCGAGCAGTACTTC.